This T cell receptor beta chain was identified during a study of OX40 agonist ivuxolimab in advanced cancers. V shed 2 bases, J shed 1 base, and the junction held 4 bases outside the gene matches. CDR1 and CDR2 (germline): MNHNY, SVGAGI (reference sequence). CDR3 length: 15 amino acids. Measured with immunoSEQ multiplex PCR; TCRdb has only the in-frame clones, and not every one. The table records some 48,000 clones, 75% to 80% of them present only once. The source material was CD4+ or CD8+ T cells sorted from blood, sampled in a trial of the OX40 agonist ivuxolimab. This rearrangement joins TRBV6-6 to TRBJ2-7, with 8 positions matching TRBD2. The receptor was isolated from an adult with an advanced solid tumor such as melanoma, head and neck, liver or kidney cancer. The CDR3 DNA sequence: TGTGCCAGCAGTTACGCGGGAGGAGGTTCCTACGAGCAGTACTTC. This translates into CASSYAGGGSYEQYF.